This T cell receptor (beta chain) was observed in a study of blood T cell repertoires in COVID-19. Study in general: Samples representing acute and convalescent COVID-19 were sourced from the United States, Italy and Spain. T cells, B-cell-depleted T cells, or PBMCs provided the cDNA or gDNA that served as material.

Original data processing: Amplified reference gene primers provided the basis for estimating nucleated cell counts. Here immunoSEQ multiplex PCR was the method, and the copy in TCRdb shows in-frame clones only, minus some. That table furnishes V, J and clone size, whereas the DNA furnished D and trimming. The repertoire holds some 120,000 clones, approximately 82% seen once, with less than 9% in the top ten. The receptor was isolated from a man in his sixties or seventies with active or convalescent COVID-19. The sample comprised peripheral blood.

The CDR3 protein is CASKSNEYNEQFF. The CDR3 coding sequence is TGTGCCAGCAAGAGTAACGAGTACAATGAGCAGTTCTTC. The rearrangement joins TRBV11-3 to TRBJ2-1; D remains ambiguous. The V end lost 7 bases, the J end lost 4 bases, and 11 bases lay between the germline ends. Germline values: CDR1 SGHNT, CDR2 YENEEA. The CDR3 totals 13 residues.